The next 5 T cell receptor beta chains were all read from a single sample in a study of shared clonotypes between healthy human individuals. The assay was immunoSEQ multiplex PCR, and TCRdb's table has in-frame clones only and misses some. The table records about a million clones, 60% to 85% of them present only once. The sample comprised memory CD4+ T cells sorted from blood. Subset defined: CD45RA-negative fraction. These receptors were taken from a man between 18 and 29 years old in good health.

J is TRBJ2-1 and V is TRBV7-8; TRBD2 matches 7 bases. The V gene's germline CDR1 is SGHVS and CDR2 FQNEAQ. This CDR3 has 16 amino acids. The V gene end was trimmed by 1 base and the J gene end by 0 bases; junction bases not matched to a gene: 3. DNA for the CDR3: TGTGCCAGCAGCTTAGGTCGCGGGAGCTCCTACAATGAGCAGTTCTTC. This encodes CASSLGRGSSYNEQFF.

The CDR3 spells CASSFSFATKDTQYF. The CDR3 DNA reads as TGTGCCAGCAGCTTCAGCTTTGCCACCAAGGATACGCAGTATTTT. The gene calls are TRBV13 and TRBJ2-3; no clear D. CDR1 is PRHDT and CDR2 is FYEKMQ in the germline V gene (reference sequence). The V end lost 3 bases, the J end lost 6 bases, and 16 bases lay between the germline ends. CDR3 length: 15 residues.

The rearrangement uses TRBV9 and TRBJ1-6; D is ambiguous. CDR1 is SGDLS and CDR2 is YYNGEE in the germline V gene. This CDR3 is 13 amino acids long. V lost 2 bases to trimming and J lost 7 bases, with 7 bases between them. CDR3 DNA: TGTGCCAGCAGCGTCAGGTTGAATTCACCCCTCCACTTT. Encoded protein: CASSVRLNSPLHF.

This clone has only one observation. The rearrangement joins TRBV5-1 to TRBJ2-7; TRBD2 aligns across 12 bases. The CDR3 consists of 15 residues. Germline V gene sequence: CDR1 SGHRS, CDR2 YFSETQ. V shed 2 bases and J 3 bases; nucleotides not matched to a gene: 3. Here the CDR3 DNA reads TGCGCCAGCAGCTTACTAGCGGGAGGCCACTACGAGCAGTACTTC. Translating gives CASSLLAGGHYEQYF.

The chain couples TRBV18 to TRBJ2-7, with D maybe TRBD2 (6 bases). Trimming took off 2 bases at V and 6 bases at J, with 14 bases between the two ends. The V gene's germline CDR1 is KGHSH and CDR2 LQKENI. This CDR3 contains 14 residues. Here the CDR3 reads CASSPAGIRSEQYF. CDR3 DNA sequence: TGTGCCAGCTCACCAGCGGGAATTAGAAGCGAGCAGTACTTC. Combining the CDR3 with reference TRBV18 and TRBJ2-7 gives the whole variable domain NAGVMQNPRHLVRRRGQEARLRCSPMKGHSHVYWYRQLPEEGLKFMVYLQKENIIDESGMPKERFSAEFPKEGPSILRIQQVVRGDSAAYFCASSPAGIRSEQYFGPGTRLTVT.